The next 10 T cell receptor beta chains were all read from a single sample in a study of blood T cell repertoires in COVID-19. The assay was immunoSEQ multiplex PCR, and TCRdb's table has in-frame clones only and misses some. The data show more than 75,000 clones, about 86% seen once. The sample was peripheral blood. The receptors stem from an older woman with acute or convalescent COVID-19.

The chain uses TRBV5-6 and TRBJ1-2; tentatively, D is TRBD1 (5 bases). The germline V gene has CDR1 SGHDT and CDR2 YYEEEE. Trimming cost V 4 bases and J 1 base, with 14 bases left between them. This CDR3 has 15 amino acids. The CDR3 is CASSRRQNYNYGYTF. DNA for the CDR3: TGTGCCAGCAGCCGAAGACAGAATTATAACTATGGCTACACCTTC.

The rearrangement uses TRBV5-1 and TRBJ1-1, with a possible D match to TRBD1 (5 bases). The CDR3 is made up of 14 amino acids. V lost 7 bases and J lost 2, with 15 bases in between. Per germline, CDR1 SGHRS and CDR2 YFSETQ. This CDR3 reads CASLPGQLNTEAFF. Here the CDR3 DNA reads TGCGCCAGCCTGCCCGGACAACTCAACACTGAAGCTTTCTTT.

The genes are TRBV5-1 and TRBJ2-3; 10 bases map to TRBD2. The CDR3 covers 15 residues. The V and J ends lost 4 bases and 2 bases, in that order; junction bases with no gene match: 4. Germline values: CDR1 SGHRS, CDR2 YFSETQ. CDR3 nucleotides: TGCGCCAGCAGCGTCACTAGCGGGGACACAGATACGCAGTATTTT. It codes for CASSVTSGDTDTQYF.

The chain combines TRBV3-1 (or the pseudogene TRBV3-2) with TRBJ1-6; no clear D. Germline V gives CDR1 LGHDT, CDR2 YNNKEL (reference sequence). V was clipped by 3 bases and J by 7 bases, with 16 bases between them. The length of the CDR3 is 16 residues. CDR3 in amino acids: CASSQGGYSFNSPLHF. DNA for the CDR3: TGTGCCAGCAGCCAGGGTGGCTACAGCTTCAATTCACCCCTCCACTTT.

V is TRBV19 and J is TRBJ1-1; maybe TRBD1 (5 bases). CDR3 length equals 15 residues. Germline-derived CDR1 and CDR2 are LNHDA and SQIVND (reference sequence). V lost 6 bases and J lost 2, with 16 bases in between. The CDR3 sequence: CASRITPRDNTEAFF. The CDR3 DNA reads TGTGCCAGTAGAATTACGCCCAGGGATAACACTGAAGCTTTCTTT.

The chain carries TRBV5-1 and TRBJ1-2; the D is unclear. The CDR3 loop spans 13 amino acids. Trimming removed 4 bases from V and 1 base from J, with 8 bases in between. Germline V gives CDR1 SGHRS, CDR2 YFSETQ. The chain's CDR3 is CASSQTRNYGYTF. Written as DNA, the CDR3 is TGCGCCAGCAGCCAAACACGTAACTATGGCTACACCTTC. The whole variable domain, filled in from reference TRBV5-1 and TRBJ1-2, reads KAGVTQTPRYLIKTRGQQVTLSCSPISGHRSVSWYQQTPGQGLQFLFEYFSETQRNKGNFPGRFSGRQFSNSRSEMNVSTLELGDSALYLCASSQTRNYGYTFGSGTRLTVV.

Only a few counts were recorded for this clone. The chain carries TRBV6-5 and TRBJ1-1; D remains ambiguous. The V end lost 6 bases, the J end lost 1 base, and 12 bases lay between the germline ends. This CDR3 comprises 14 residues. Germline V gene sequence: CDR1 MNHEY, CDR2 SVGAGI. CDR3 amino acids: CASRYGRENTEAFF. The CDR3 coding sequence is TGTGCCAGCAGGTACGGACGGGAGAACACTGAAGCTTTCTTT.

V and J are TRBV9 and TRBJ1-2; 8 positions match TRBD1. CDR1 and CDR2 (germline): SGDLS, YYNGEE. The CDR3 is made up of 16 amino acids. Trimming cost V 4 bases and J 5 bases; bases outside gene matches: 13. The DNA for the CDR3 is TGTGCCAGCAGCCCTCGGGACAGGATGTTTAGTTATGGCTACACCTTC. It encodes CASSPRDRMFSYGYTF.

This rearrangement joins TRBV28 to TRBJ1-6; 7 bases are a match to TRBD1. The CDR3 consists of 17 residues. Germline CDR1 and CDR2: MDHEN and SYDVKM. Trimming removed 2 bases from V and 4 bases from J; junction bases left unmatched: 8. The CDR3 is CASSLGVQGVYNSPLHF. The CDR3 DNA sequence: TGTGCCAGCAGTTTAGGGGTGCAGGGGGTTTATAATTCACCCCTCCACTTT.

The chain couples TRBV5-4 to TRBJ2-4, with TRBD2 as a possible D gene (6 bases). V lost 0 bases and J lost 8, with 9 bases in between. The CDR3 is 13 amino acids. Germline CDR1 and CDR2: SGHNT and YYREEE (reference sequence). The CDR3 is CASSLASGDIQYF. The CDR3 bases are TGTGCCAGCAGCTTGGCTTCGGGGGACATTCAGTACTTC.